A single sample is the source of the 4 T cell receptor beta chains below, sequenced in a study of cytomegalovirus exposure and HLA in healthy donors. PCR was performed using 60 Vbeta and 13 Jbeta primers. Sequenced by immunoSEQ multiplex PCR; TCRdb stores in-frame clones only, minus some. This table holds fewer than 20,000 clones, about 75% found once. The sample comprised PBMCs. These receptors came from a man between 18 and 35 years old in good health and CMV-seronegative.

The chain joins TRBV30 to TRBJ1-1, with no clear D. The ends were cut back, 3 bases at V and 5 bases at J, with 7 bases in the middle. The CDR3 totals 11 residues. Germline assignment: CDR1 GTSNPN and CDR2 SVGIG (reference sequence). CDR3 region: CAWRRETEAFF. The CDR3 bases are TGTGCCTGGAGGAGGGAGACTGAAGCTTTCTTT.

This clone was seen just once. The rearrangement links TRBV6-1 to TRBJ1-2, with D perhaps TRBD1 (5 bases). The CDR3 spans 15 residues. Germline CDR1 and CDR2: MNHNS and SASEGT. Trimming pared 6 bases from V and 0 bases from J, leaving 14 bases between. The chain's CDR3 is CASRAGDLSNYGYTF. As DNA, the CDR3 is TGTGCCAGCAGGGCGGGGGATTTGTCTAACTATGGCTACACCTTC.

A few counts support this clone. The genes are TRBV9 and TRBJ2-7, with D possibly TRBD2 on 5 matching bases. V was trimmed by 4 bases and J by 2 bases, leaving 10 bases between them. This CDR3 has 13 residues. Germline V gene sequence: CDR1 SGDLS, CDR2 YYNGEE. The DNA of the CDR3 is TGTGCCAGCAGCCGGGGAAATACCTACGAGCAGTACTTC. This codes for CASSRGNTYEQYF.

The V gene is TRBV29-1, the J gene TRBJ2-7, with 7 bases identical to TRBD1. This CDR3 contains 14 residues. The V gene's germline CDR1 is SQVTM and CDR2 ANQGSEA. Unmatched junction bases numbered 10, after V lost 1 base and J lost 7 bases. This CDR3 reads CSVEAGTGVGEQYF. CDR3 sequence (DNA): TGCAGCGTTGAAGCGGGTACAGGGGTCGGGGAGCAGTACTTC.